This TCR beta chain was documented in a study of early T cells in non-severe SARS-CoV-2 infection. Study in general: Sequenced bulk RNA came from whole blood that was unsorted, and chains were unpaired.

Unique molecular identifiers were affixed to single, distinct cDNA molecules. TCRdb itself ran the 5' RACE reads through MiXCR, one entry per CDR3 protein. The profile shows 75,000 or so distinct CDR3 sequences, around 14% of them singletons. Per germline, CDR1 MNHEY and CDR2 SVGAGI. V was cut by 8 bases and J by 0 bases, with 13 bases left in between. This CDR3 comprises 14 residues. The rearrangement links TRBV6-5 to TRBJ1-1, with D maybe TRBD1 (6 bases). The sequencing input was whole blood. The sequence derives from an adult who was a healthcare worker with PCR-confirmed SARS-CoV-2 infection or an uninfected control (not recorded which). The CDR3 is CASRGTHLNTEAFF. Here the CDR3 DNA reads TGTGCCAGCCGAGGGACACATCTGAACACTGAAGCTTTCTTT.